Described below is a single T cell receptor (beta chain) sequence and its context. One junction end disagrees with the germline gene, perhaps due to a read error. With 60 Vbeta and 13 Jbeta primers, the PCR was carried out. TCRdb's copy holds only in-frame clones and misses some; the assay was immunoSEQ multiplex PCR. The data show some 150,000 clones, 76% seen once. Germline V gives CDR1 SGDLS, CDR2 YYNGEE. CDR3 length equals 14 residues. This sample is part of a study of cytomegalovirus exposure and HLA in healthy donors. The chain carries TRBV9 and TRBJ2-4; D gene uncertain. This TCR was recovered from a female donor in good health and CMV-seronegative. Sequencing was done on a sample of PBMCs. Here the CDR3 DNA reads TGTGCCAGCAGCGTAGCTACAGCAGAAAACAGTCAGTACTTC. Encoded protein: CASSVATAENSQYF.